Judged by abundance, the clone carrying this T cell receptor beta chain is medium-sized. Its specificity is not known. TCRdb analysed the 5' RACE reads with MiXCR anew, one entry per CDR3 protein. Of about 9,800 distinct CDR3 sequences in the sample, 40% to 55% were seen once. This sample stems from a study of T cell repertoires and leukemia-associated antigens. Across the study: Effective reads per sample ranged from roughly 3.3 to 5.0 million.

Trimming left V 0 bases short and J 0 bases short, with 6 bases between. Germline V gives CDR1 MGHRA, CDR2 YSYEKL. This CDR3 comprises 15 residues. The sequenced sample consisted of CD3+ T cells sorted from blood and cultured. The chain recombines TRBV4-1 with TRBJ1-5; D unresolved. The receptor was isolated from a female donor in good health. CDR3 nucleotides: TGCGCCAGCAGCCAAGATCCAGATAGCAATCAGCCCCAGCATTTT. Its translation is CASSQDPDSNQPQHF.